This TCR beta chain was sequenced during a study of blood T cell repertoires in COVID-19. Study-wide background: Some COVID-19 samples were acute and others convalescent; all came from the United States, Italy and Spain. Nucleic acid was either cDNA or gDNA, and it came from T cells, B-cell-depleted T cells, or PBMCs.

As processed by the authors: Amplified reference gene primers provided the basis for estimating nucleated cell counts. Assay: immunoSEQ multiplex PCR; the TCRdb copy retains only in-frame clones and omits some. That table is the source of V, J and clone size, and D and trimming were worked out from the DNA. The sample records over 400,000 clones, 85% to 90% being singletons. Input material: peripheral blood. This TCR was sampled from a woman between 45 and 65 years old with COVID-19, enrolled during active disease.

CDR3: CASSEENERGYTF. The CDR3 DNA reads as TGTGCCAGCAGTGAAGAGAATGAACGGGGCTACACCTTC. The chain joins TRBV6-1 to TRBJ1-2; D unclear. Trimming removed 1 base at V and 8 bases at J, with 11 bases between. Germline values: CDR1 MNHNS, CDR2 SASEGT. This CDR3 contains 13 residues.